These 17 T cell receptor beta chains were sequenced from one sample in a study of spatial heterogeneity in lung cancer. Time point of the sample: sample taken at primary tumor resection. Via MiXCR, TCRdb re-called the 5' RACE reads, giving one row per CDR3 protein. The sample includes some 80,000 distinct CDR3 sequences, 7.5% to 9.5% of them seen just once. The sequencing used PBMCs, collected at surgery. The receptors were sampled from a male donor with early-stage non-small cell lung cancer.

This clonotype was seen ten or more times. The J gene is TRBJ1-1, the V gene TRBV15; 7 bases line up with TRBD1. V gave up 0 bases and J gave up 5 bases; unmatched junction bases: 18. Germline CDR1 is LNHNV and CDR2 is YYDKDF (reference sequence). The CDR3 length is 19 residues. The CDR3 protein is CATSRDDWPNRDSSTEAFF. The CDR3 DNA reads as TGTGCCACCAGCAGAGATGATTGGCCGAACCGGGACAGTTCTACTGAAGCTTTCTTT.

As concerns this clonotype: A much larger clonotype is one base distant, so this may be a read error. The rearrangement uses TRBV5-1 and TRBJ1-1; TRBD1 agrees at 7 bases. This CDR3 is built from 14 residues. Germline CDR1 is SGHRS and CDR2 is YFSETQ. The CDR3 coding sequence is TGCGCCATCAGCCGCGAGACAGGGAGCACTGAAGCTTTCTTT. This translates into CAISRETGSTEAFF.

This clonotype has at least ten counts. V usage is TRBV5-1 and J usage is TRBJ1-1; weak D call: TRBD1 (6 bases). V was clipped by 2 bases and J by 3 bases, with 23 bases between them. The CDR3 is made up of 18 amino acids. Germline CDR1 and CDR2: SGHRS and YFSETQ. The CDR3 nucleotides are TGCGCCAGCAGCTTTACAGGGACGGAGGTCCGGAAGGACACTGAAGCTTTCTTT. It is translated as CASSFTGTEVRKDTEAFF.

There are many counts of this clonotype. The chain recombines TRBV20-1 with TRBJ2-1; 9 nucleotides agree with TRBD2. Trimming took 3 bases from V and 9 from J; bases not matched to a gene: 12. Germline CDR1 is DFQATT and CDR2 is SNEGSKA (reference sequence). The CDR3 is made up of 15 amino acids. The CDR3 DNA reads TGCAGTGCTAGCGCTCTTAGCGGGAGTAATGGTGAGCAGTTCTTC. It codes for CSASALSGSNGEQFF.

This clonotype was picked up many times. The V call is TRBV18, the J call TRBJ1-5; a possible D gene is TRBD1 (6 bases). CDR1 and CDR2 from the germline V gene are KGHSH and LQKENI. The CDR3 has 16 residues. V dropped 6 bases and J dropped 3 bases, with 18 bases sitting between them. This chain's CDR3 is CASSPNTGTSNQPQHF. The DNA for the CDR3 is TGTGCCAGCTCGCCGAACACAGGGACCTCCAATCAGCCCCAGCATTTT.

This clonotype was seen many times. V usage is TRBV25-1 and J usage is TRBJ1-1; D uncertain. The CDR3 runs 12 residues. V gave up 6 bases and J gave up 5 bases, with 10 bases separating them. CDR1 MGHDK and CDR2 SYGVNS come from the germline V gene. The CDR3 here is CASRAGVTEAFF. CDR3 nucleotide sequence: TGTGCCAGCAGAGCTGGGGTTACTGAAGCTTTCTTT.

This clonotype came up a few times. This rearrangement joins TRBV7-9 to TRBJ2-7; TRBD1 or TRBD2 may be the D gene (5 bases each). Trimming took 5 bases from V and 6 from J, leaving 14 bases between them. Germline V gene lookup returns CDR1 SEHNR and CDR2 FQNEAQ (reference sequence). The CDR3 is 13 residues long. The CDR3 bases are TGTGCCAGCAGCAAGGGACCTCTCGCCGAGCAGTACTTC. This encodes CASSKGPLAEQYF.

This clonotype was counted ten times or more. The V gene is TRBV6-1, the J gene TRBJ2-2, with no clear D. Trimming shortened V by 4 bases and J by 5 bases, and 5 bases separated the two germline ends. CDR3 length: 12 residues. Germline assignment: CDR1 MNHNS and CDR2 SASEGT. The CDR3 protein is CASSVGTGELFF. The CDR3 DNA is TGTGCCAGCAGTGTGGGGACCGGGGAGCTGTTTTTT.

The chain couples TRBV10-3 to TRBJ2-5; maybe TRBD2 (5 bases). V was clipped by 5 bases and J by 4 bases, with 14 bases between them. This CDR3 is built from 14 residues. The V gene's germline CDR1 is ENHRY and CDR2 SYGVKD. The CDR3, as DNA: TGTGCCATCAGTTTTGACTACCTGGGAGAGACCCAGTACTTC. It is translated as CAISFDYLGETQYF.

The chain is built from TRBV7-9 and TRBJ2-5; TRBD1 might be the D (6 bases). V shed 0 bases and J shed 2 bases, with 16 bases lying between them. Germline CDR1 and CDR2: SEHNR and FQNEAQ (reference sequence). This CDR3 has 17 amino acids. CDR3 nucleotides: TGTGCCAGCAGCTTAGCGCTCGGCACAGGGACACAAGAGACCCAGTACTTC. Protein: CASSLALGTGTQETQYF.

This clonotype was found many times. The chain uses TRBV7-6 and TRBJ1-2; 7 nucleotides line up with TRBD1. There are 16 residues in the CDR3. V shed 1 base and J 2 bases; nucleotides not matched to a gene: 7. Germline V gene sequence: CDR1 SGHVS, CDR2 FNYEAQ. The CDR3 loop reads CASSLGSGTANYGYTF. CDR3 in DNA: TGTGCCAGCAGCTTAGGGTCTGGGACAGCGAACTATGGCTACACCTTC.

This clonotype has at least ten counts. The chain is built from TRBV6-1 and TRBJ1-2; D unresolved. CDR3 size: 13 residues. The V end lost 8 bases, the J end lost 0 bases, and 10 bases lay between the germline ends. Per germline, CDR1 MNHNS and CDR2 SASEGT. CDR3 bases: TGTGCCAGCTCCCTTCTACCTAACTATGGCTACACCTTC. Residues: CASSLLPNYGYTF.

This clonotype was recorded a few times. In DNA, the CDR3 is TGTGCCAGCAGCTATGGGACAGGGACCGGGGAGCTGTTTTTT. Translated: CASSYGTGTGELFF. The chain uses TRBV5-8 and TRBJ2-2; TRBD1 agrees at 9 bases. This CDR3 is built from 14 residues. CDR1 is SGHTS and CDR2 is YDEGEE in the germline V gene. The V segment lost 3 bases and the J segment 5 bases; nucleotides outside the gene matches: 2.

The chain is built from TRBV9 and TRBJ2-1, with D unresolved. The germline gives CDR1 SGDLS, CDR2 YYNGEE. V lost 0 bases, J lost 0 bases, and 7 bases lay in between. CDR3 length equals 15 residues. CDR3 in amino acids: CASSVVATSYNEQFF. CDR3 coding DNA: TGTGCCAGCAGCGTAGTGGCAACCTCCTACAATGAGCAGTTCTTC.

The chain recombines TRBV18 with TRBJ2-2; 10 positions match TRBD2. Germline V gives CDR1 KGHSH, CDR2 LQKENI. This CDR3 region has 16 residues. V lost 0 bases, J lost 3 bases, and 1 base stayed unmatched. The CDR3 sequence is CASSPPSGRDTGELFF. CDR3 nucleotide sequence: TGTGCCAGCTCACCACCGAGCGGGAGGGACACCGGGGAGCTGTTTTTT.

This clonotype was seen only a few times. The chain employs TRBV5-1 and TRBJ2-7, with unresolved D. CDR3 length: 13 amino acids. V gave up 1 base and J gave up 0 bases, with 5 bases separating them. From germline, CDR1 is SGHRS and CDR2 YFSETQ. CDR3 region: CASSLWGSYEQYF. The DNA of the CDR3 is TGCGCCAGCAGCTTGTGGGGCTCCTACGAGCAGTACTTC. Filled out from reference TRBV5-1 and TRBJ2-7, the complete variable domain reads KAGVTQTPRYLIKTRGQQVTLSCSPISGHRSVSWYQQTPGQGLQFLFEYFSETQRNKGNFPGRFSGRQFSNSRSEMNVSTLELGDSALYLCASSLWGSYEQYFGPGTRLTVT.

This clonotype showed up many times. The chain couples TRBV5-1 to TRBJ2-3; TRBD2 matches at 16 bases. Germline V gives CDR1 SGHRS, CDR2 YFSETQ. V gave up 1 base and J gave up 5 bases; unmatched junction bases: 7. The length of the CDR3 is 18 residues. This CDR3 reads CASSLWGLAGGPEDTQYF. CDR3 in DNA: TGCGCCAGCAGCTTGTGGGGACTAGCGGGAGGGCCGGAAGATACGCAGTATTTT.